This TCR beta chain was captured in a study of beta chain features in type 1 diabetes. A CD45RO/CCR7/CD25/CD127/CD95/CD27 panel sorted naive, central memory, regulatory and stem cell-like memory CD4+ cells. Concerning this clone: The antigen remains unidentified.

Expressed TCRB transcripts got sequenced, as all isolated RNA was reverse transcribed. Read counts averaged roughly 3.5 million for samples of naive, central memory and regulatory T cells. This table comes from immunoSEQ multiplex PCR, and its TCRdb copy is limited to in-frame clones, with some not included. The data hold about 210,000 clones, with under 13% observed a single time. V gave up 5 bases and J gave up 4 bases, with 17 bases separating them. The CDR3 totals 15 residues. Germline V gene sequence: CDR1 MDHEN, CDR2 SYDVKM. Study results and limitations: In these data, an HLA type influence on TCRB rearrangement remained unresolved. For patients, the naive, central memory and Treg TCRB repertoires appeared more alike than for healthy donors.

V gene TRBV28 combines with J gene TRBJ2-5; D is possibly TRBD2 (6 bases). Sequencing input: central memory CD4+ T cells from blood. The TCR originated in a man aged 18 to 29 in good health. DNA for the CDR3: TGTGCCAGCAGTCCCGGGACGGGAGTTAGAGAGACCCAGTACTTC. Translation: CASSPGTGVRETQYF.